The subject of this entry is one T cell receptor (beta chain). Its antigen is as yet unknown. The record originates from a study of T cells after yellow fever vaccination. Findings and limits, study-wide: It was the secondary response that reached its peak faster, day 5 versus 15, but it was weaker.

The V and J ends lost 3 bases and 2 bases, in that order; junction bases with no gene match: 0. The CDR3 length is 15 residues. In germline, CDR1 is KGHDR, CDR2 SFDVKD. Each CDR3 protein is one row after TCRdb ran MiXCR on the 5' RACE reads. The table includes about 47,000 distinct CDR3 sequences, approximately 7% detected once. This chain links TRBV24-1 with TRBJ2-6; 7 nucleotides line up with TRBD1. This receptor was taken from a man between 18 and 35 years old who received the YFV17D yellow fever vaccine. The sequencing used CD8+ T cells sorted from PBMCs, collected roughly 14 days after the first yellow fever vaccination. CDR3 nucleotides: TGTGCCACCAGTGATCAGGGGGCTGGGGCCAACGTCCTGACTTTC. Its protein is CATSDQGAGANVLTF.